This T cell receptor (beta chain) is from a study of T cells in localized non-small cell lung cancer. Study-level findings and limits: Longer overall survival was seen with higher T cell density measured in blood.

The CDR3 is 17 residues long. Worth noting for this clone: Its target is not known.

Produced via immunoSEQ multiplex PCR; TCRdb's table is partial and in-frame only. Here the sample spans more than 15,000 clones, approximately 91% being singletons. This material consisted of peripheral blood, taken before any cancer treatment. This TCR came from a woman aged 35 to 70 with stage I lung adenocarcinoma. The J gene is TRBJ2-3, the V gene TRBV12-2; the D call of TRBD2 is as the table states it, not checked on the DNA. TRBV12-2 has pseudogene status. This chain's CDR3 is CASRPGLAGGNTDTQYF. The DNA for the CDR3 is TGTGCAAGTCGCCCCGGACTAGCGGGGGGAAACACAGATACGCAGTATTTT.